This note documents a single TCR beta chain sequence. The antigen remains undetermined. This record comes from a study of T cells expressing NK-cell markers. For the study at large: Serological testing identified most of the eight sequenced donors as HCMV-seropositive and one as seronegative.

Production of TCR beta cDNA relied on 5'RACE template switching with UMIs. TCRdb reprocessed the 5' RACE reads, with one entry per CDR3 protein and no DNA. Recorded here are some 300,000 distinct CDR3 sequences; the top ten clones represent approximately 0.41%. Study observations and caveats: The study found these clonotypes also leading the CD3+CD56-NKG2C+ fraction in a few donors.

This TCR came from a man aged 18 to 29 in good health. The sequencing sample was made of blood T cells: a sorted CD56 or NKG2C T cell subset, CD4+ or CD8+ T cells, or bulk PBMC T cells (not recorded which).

This chain's CDR3 is CASSLGTAPLNQPQHF. The chain has TRBV7-8 and TRBJ1-5; lacking DNA, the TRBD1 call made by TCRdb goes unchecked. Germline-derived CDR1 and CDR2 are SGHVS and FQNEAQ. The CDR3 sequence is 16 residues long.